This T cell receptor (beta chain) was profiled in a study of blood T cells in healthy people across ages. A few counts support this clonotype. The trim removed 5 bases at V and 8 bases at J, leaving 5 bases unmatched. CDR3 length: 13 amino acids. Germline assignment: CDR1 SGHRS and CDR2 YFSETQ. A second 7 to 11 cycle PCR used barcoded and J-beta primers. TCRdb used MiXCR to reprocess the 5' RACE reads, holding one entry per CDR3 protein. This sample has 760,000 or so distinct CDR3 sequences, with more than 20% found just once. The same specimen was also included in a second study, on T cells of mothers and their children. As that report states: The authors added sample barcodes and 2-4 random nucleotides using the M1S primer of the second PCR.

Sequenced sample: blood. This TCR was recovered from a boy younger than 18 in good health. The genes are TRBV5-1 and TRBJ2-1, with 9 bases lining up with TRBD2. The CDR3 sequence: CASSLAGWDEQFF. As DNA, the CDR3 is TGCGCCAGCAGTCTAGCGGGGTGGGATGAGCAGTTCTTC.